The TCR beta chain under discussion was sequenced for a study of T cell responses to AZD1222 COVID-19 vaccine. The CDR3 spans 18 residues. The ends lost 4 bases at V and 2 bases at J; junction bases unmatched: 13. Germline CDR1 SGHRS, CDR2 YFSETQ. TCRdb keeps only in-frame clones here, not all; method: immunoSEQ multiplex PCR. Altogether about 100,000 clones are present, 80% to 90% being singletons, with the ten largest covering over 4%. Broader study findings: Distributed over spike, vaccine-associated CD4 TCRs predominated at 160-218 and 743-854. Among spike-specific TCRs, nearly half reportedly target unmutated variant regions. Spike-specific TCR depth and breadth grew after two AZD1222 doses. Clonal diversity may have been underestimated, and the donors were mostly white British, with more females than males.

In regard to this clone: What it recognizes is unknown.

This TCR was recovered from an adult in good health. The sample was peripheral blood, taken on day 0 of MenACWY control vaccination. The V call is TRBV5-1, the J call TRBJ2-7; 12 nucleotides match TRBD2. The CDR3 protein is CASSRGPVGLAGTYEQYF. CDR3 coding DNA: TGCGCCAGCAGCAGGGGACCCGTCGGACTAGCGGGGACCTACGAGCAGTACTTC.